What follows are 16 T cell receptor beta chains derived from one specimen sequenced in a study of neurological immune-mediated disorders. One entry per CDR3 protein, called by TCRdb with MiXCR from the 5' RACE reads. The data contain roughly 76,000 distinct CDR3 sequences, 3.2% of them singletons. Input material: PBMCs. Source of these receptors: a woman aged 45 to 65 with multiple sclerosis.

This clonotype was observed at least ten times. The V gene is TRBV7-6, the J gene TRBJ2-1; D not resolved. Trimming took 1 base from V and 7 from J, leaving 8 bases between them. The germline gives CDR1 SGHVS, CDR2 FNYEAQ. This CDR3 spans 13 amino acids. The CDR3 region has the DNA TGTGCCAGCAGCTTAGGAGTTTTGAATGAGCAGTTCTTC. Its protein product is CASSLGVLNEQFF.

This clonotype was observed at least ten times. This chain links TRBV5-5 with TRBJ2-1, with TRBD1 matching 10 bases. From germline, CDR1 is SGHKS and CDR2 YYEKEE (reference sequence). There are 15 residues in the CDR3. The junction had 5 bases not matched to a gene; V was cut back by 3 bases and J by 5 bases. For the CDR3, the DNA is TGTGCCAGCAGCTCGGGACAGGGGCTCGACAATGAGCAGTTCTTC. This sequence encodes CASSSGQGLDNEQFF.

In its sample, this clonotype was seen many times. The rearrangement joins TRBV28 to TRBJ1-6; D gene unclear. V was pared by 2 bases and J by 6 bases, with 14 bases between. The CDR3 runs to 16 residues. CDR1 is MDHEN, CDR2 SYDVKM, per germline. The CDR3 DNA is TGTGCCAGCAGTTTAAGGGCGGGAATCTTTAATTCACCCCTCCACTTT. Amino acid sequence: CASSLRAGIFNSPLHF.

This clonotype was found many times. This chain links TRBV4-2 with TRBJ2-2, with TRBD2 as a possible D gene (6 bases). V was clipped by 1 base and J by 3 bases, with 6 bases between them. This CDR3 region has 14 residues. The germline gives CDR1 LGHNA, CDR2 YNFKEQ. The CDR3 here is CASSQGGDTGELFF. The CDR3 bases are TGTGCCAGCAGCCAAGGGGGGGACACCGGGGAGCTGTTTTTT.

This clonotype was seen at least ten times. The CDR3 reads CASSVRAGAGGEQYF. CDR3 in DNA: TGTGCCAGCAGCGTGCGAGCGGGAGCGGGAGGCGAGCAGTACTTC. The rearrangement joins TRBV9 to TRBJ2-7; 9 nucleotides match TRBD2. Germline CDR1 is SGDLS and CDR2 is YYNGEE. The CDR3 consists of 15 residues. V lost 2 bases to trimming and J lost 6 bases; unmatched junction nucleotides: 9.

The table lists this clonotype with many counts. CDR3 DNA sequence: TGTGCCAGCAGCTGGGGCACTGAAGCTTTCTTT. It yields the protein CASSWGTEAFF. The V call is TRBV7-9, the J call TRBJ1-1; D remains unclear. CDR3 size: 11 residues. V lost 4 bases and J lost 4, with 4 bases in between. CDR1 and CDR2 (germline): SEHNR, FQNEAQ (reference sequence).

There are many counts of this clonotype. The chain is built from TRBV5-1 and TRBJ2-5; D remains ambiguous. Germline loops: CDR1 SGHRS, CDR2 YFSETQ. Trimming took off 1 base at V and 4 bases at J, with 8 bases between the two ends. This CDR3 comprises 13 residues. In DNA form, the CDR3 reads TGCGCCAGCAGCTTGACCCCCCCAGAGACCCAGTACTTC. Translated, it gives CASSLTPPETQYF.

This clonotype was detected ten times or more. The chain uses TRBV29-1 and TRBJ1-2; tentative D call: TRBD1 (5 bases). The CDR3 covers 11 residues. With 4 bases removed from V and 7 bases from J, the gap between germline ends came to 10 bases. Germline V gene data show CDR1 as SQVTM and CDR2 as ANQGSEA. The CDR3 DNA is TGCAGCGTTGCGGGGGGGTTTGGCTACACCTTC. It is translated as CSVAGGFGYTF.

The J gene is TRBJ1-1, the V gene TRBV18, with TRBD1 matching 7 bases. J was trimmed by 0 bases and V by 2 bases; bases with no gene match: 6. CDR1 and CDR2 from the germline V gene are KGHSH and LQKENI. The CDR3 is 16 amino acids. CDR3 region: CASSPNHRGLNTEAFF. The CDR3 DNA sequence: TGTGCCAGCTCACCAAACCACAGGGGCTTGAACACTGAAGCTTTCTTT. The entire variable domain, with the rest obtained from reference TRBV18 and TRBJ1-1, is as follows: NAGVMQNPRHLVRRRGQEARLRCSPMKGHSHVYWYRQLPEEGLKFMVYLQKENIIDESGMPKERFSAEFPKEGPSILRIQQVVRGDSAAYFCASSPNHRGLNTEAFFGQGTRLTVV.

A word on this clonotype: Because the CDR3 is missing its conserved closing phenylalanine or tryptophan, this is likely a read error. The V gene is TRBV5-1, the J gene TRBJ2-1; the match to TRBD1 covers 9 bases. CDR3 length equals 15 residues. Germline V CDR1 and CDR2: SGHRS, YFSETQ. J was trimmed by 3 bases and V by 4 bases; bases with no gene match: 5. The CDR3 is CASSLPGQGYNEQFL. The CDR3 coding sequence is TGCGCCAGCAGCCTCCCGGGACAGGGCTACAATGAGCAGTTCCTC.

This clonotype was counted a few times. This chain uses TRBV20-1 with TRBJ1-5; TRBD1 aligns across 11 bases. This CDR3 is built from 14 residues. CDR1 and CDR2 from the germline V gene are DFQATT and SNEGSKA (reference sequence). Trimming cost V 5 bases and J 6 bases; bases outside gene matches: 6. The CDR3 spells CSASGTGGTQPQHF. CDR3 DNA sequence: TGCAGTGCTTCCGGGACAGGGGGGACTCAGCCCCAGCATTTT.

This clonotype has only a few counts. The chain combines TRBV6-5 with TRBJ1-1; D perhaps matches TRBD1 (6 bases). The CDR3 runs 14 residues. The germline CDR1 and CDR2 sequences are MNHEY and SVGAGI. Trimming shortened V by 10 bases and J by 1 base, and 16 bases separated the two germline ends. CDR3 in DNA: TGTGCCATCATGGACGAGGGGGGGAACACTGAAGCTTTCTTT. Its protein is CAIMDEGGNTEAFF.

In this sample, this clonotype turned up many times. The chain recombines TRBV7-2 with TRBJ1-1, with no clear D. The CDR3 runs 15 residues. Trimming pared 0 bases from V and 0 bases from J, leaving 8 bases between. Germline V gene lookup returns CDR1 SGHTA and CDR2 FQGNSA. Here the CDR3 reads CASSLAGVMNTEAFF. CDR3 nucleotides: TGTGCCAGCAGCTTAGCGGGAGTAATGAACACTGAAGCTTTCTTT.

Many counts were recorded for this clonotype. V is TRBV7-9 and J is TRBJ1-5; D unclear. Trimming cost V 1 base and J 7 bases, with 8 bases left between them. From germline, CDR1 is SEHNR and CDR2 FQNEAQ (reference sequence). The CDR3 is 13 amino acids. CDR3 DNA: TGTGCCAGCAGCTTAGGGGCTGGGCAGCCCCAGCATTTT. Amino acid sequence: CASSLGAGQPQHF.

This clonotype was picked up many times. The chain couples TRBV12-3 or TRBV12-4 to TRBJ2-2; D perhaps matches TRBD1 (6 bases). The CDR3 runs to 15 residues. V shed 6 bases and J shed 5 bases, with 16 bases lying between them. The CDR3 loop is CASSEVLGATGELFF. Here the CDR3 DNA reads TGTGCCAGCAGCGAAGTGCTGGGGGCAACCGGGGAGCTGTTTTTT.

At least ten counts were recorded for this clonotype. The chain carries TRBV5-1 and TRBJ1-2; 7 bases are a match to TRBD1. In germline, CDR1 is SGHRS, CDR2 YFSETQ. Trimming cost V 4 bases and J 4 bases; bases outside gene matches: 7. The CDR3 runs 14 residues. The CDR3 DNA reads TGCGCCAGCAGCCGGGACAGAACCGTCTATGGCTACACCTTC. It codes for CASSRDRTVYGYTF. Together with reference TRBV5-1 and TRBJ1-2, the CDR3 gives the full variable domain: KAGVTQTPRYLIKTRGQQVTLSCSPISGHRSVSWYQQTPGQGLQFLFEYFSETQRNKGNFPGRFSGRQFSNSRSEMNVSTLELGDSALYLCASSRDRTVYGYTFGSGTRLTVV.